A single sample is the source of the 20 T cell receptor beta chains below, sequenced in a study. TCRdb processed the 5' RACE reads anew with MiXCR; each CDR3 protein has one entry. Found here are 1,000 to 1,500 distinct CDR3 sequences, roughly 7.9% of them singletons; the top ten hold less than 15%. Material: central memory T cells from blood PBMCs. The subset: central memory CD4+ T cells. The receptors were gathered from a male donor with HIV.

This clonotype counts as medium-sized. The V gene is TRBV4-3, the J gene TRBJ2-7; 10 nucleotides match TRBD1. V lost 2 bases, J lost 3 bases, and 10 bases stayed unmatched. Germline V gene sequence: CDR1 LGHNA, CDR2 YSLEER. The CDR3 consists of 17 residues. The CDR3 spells CASSQRLRQGAYYEQYF. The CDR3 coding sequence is TGCGCCAGCAGCCAACGGCTACGACAGGGGGCCTACTACGAGCAGTACTTC.

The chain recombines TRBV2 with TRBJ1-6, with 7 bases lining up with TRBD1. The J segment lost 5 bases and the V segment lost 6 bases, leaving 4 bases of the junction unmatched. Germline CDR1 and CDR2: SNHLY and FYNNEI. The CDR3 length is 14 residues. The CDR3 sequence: CASRRQGNNSPLHF. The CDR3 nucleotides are TGTGCCAGCAGGCGACAGGGCAATAATTCACCCCTCCACTTT. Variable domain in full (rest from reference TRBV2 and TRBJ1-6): EPEVTQTPSHQVTQMGQEVILRCVPISNHLYFYWYRQILGQKVEFLVSFYNNEISEKSEIFDDQFSVERPDGSNFTLKIRSTKLEDSAMYFCASRRQGNNSPLHFGNGTRLTVT.

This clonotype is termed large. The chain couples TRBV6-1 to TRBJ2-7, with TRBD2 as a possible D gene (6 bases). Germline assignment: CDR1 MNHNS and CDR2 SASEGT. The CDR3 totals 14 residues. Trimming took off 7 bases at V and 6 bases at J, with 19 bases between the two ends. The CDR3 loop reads CASTQGGYSSEQYF. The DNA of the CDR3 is TGTGCCAGCACCCAGGGAGGCTATTCTAGCGAGCAGTACTTC.

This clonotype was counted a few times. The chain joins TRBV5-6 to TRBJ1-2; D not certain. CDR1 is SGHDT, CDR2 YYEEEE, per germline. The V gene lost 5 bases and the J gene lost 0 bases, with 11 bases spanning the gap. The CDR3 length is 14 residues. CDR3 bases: TGTGCCAGCAGGCCCGGAAAGGCTAACTATGGCTACACCTTC. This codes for CASRPGKANYGYTF.

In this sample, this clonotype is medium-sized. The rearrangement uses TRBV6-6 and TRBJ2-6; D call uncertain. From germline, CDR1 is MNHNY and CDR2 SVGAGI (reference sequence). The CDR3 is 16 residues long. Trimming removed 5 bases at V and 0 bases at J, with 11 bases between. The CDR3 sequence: CASSEALASGANVLTF. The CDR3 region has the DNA TGTGCCAGCAGTGAGGCCCTCGCCTCTGGGGCCAACGTCCTGACTTTC.

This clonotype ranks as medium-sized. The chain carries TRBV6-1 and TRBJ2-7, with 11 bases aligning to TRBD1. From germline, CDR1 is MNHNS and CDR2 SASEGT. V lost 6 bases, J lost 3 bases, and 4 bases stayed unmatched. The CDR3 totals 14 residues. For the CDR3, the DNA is TGTGCCAGCAGCAGGACAGGGGGCGTCTACGAGCAGTACTTC. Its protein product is CASSRTGGVYEQYF.

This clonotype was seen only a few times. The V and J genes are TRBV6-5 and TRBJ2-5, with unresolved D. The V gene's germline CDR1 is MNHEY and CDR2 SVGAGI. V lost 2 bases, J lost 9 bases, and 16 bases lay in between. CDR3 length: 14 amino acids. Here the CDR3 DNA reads TGTGCCAGCAGTTACCGGGCCCCTGGATCCGCCCAGTACTTC. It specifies CASSYRAPGSAQYF.

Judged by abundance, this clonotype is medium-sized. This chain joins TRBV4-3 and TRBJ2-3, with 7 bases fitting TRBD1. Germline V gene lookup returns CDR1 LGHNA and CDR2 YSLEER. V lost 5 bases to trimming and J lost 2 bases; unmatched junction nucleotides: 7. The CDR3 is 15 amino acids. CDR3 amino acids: CASSSHRGITDTQYF. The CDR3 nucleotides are TGCGCCAGCAGCTCCCACAGGGGAATCACAGATACGCAGTATTTT.

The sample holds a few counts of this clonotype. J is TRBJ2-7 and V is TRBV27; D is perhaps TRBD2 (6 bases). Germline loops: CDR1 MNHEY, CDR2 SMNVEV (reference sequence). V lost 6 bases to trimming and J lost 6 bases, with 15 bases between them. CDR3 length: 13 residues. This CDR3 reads CASRAGGSGEQYF. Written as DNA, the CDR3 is TGTGCCAGCAGAGCTGGAGGGAGTGGCGAGCAGTACTTC.

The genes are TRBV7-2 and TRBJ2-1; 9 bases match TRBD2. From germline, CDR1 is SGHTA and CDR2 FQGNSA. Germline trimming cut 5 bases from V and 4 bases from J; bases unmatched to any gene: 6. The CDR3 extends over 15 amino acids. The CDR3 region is CASSLLAGAYNEQFF. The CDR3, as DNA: TGTGCCAGCAGCCTGTTAGCGGGAGCTTACAATGAGCAGTTCTTC.

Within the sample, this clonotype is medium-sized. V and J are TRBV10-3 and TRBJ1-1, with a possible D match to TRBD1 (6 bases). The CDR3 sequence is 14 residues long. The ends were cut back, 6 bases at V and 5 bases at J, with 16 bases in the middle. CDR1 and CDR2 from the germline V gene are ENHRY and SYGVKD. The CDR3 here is CAISRQEEGTEAFF. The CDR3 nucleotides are TGTGCCATCAGCAGACAGGAAGAGGGGACTGAAGCTTTCTTT.

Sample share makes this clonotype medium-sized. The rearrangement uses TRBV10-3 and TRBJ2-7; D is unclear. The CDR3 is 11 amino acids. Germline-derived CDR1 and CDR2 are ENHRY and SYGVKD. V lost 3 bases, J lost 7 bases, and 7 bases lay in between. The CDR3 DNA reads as TGTGCCATCAGTGACGAGAGGGAGCAGTACTTC. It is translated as CAISDEREQYF.

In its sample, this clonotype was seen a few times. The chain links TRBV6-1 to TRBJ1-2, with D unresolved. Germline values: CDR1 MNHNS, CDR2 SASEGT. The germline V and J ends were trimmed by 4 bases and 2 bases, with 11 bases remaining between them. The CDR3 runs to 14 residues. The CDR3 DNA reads TGTGCCAGCAGTGGAGGTGTTCAGAACTATGGCTACACCTTC. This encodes CASSGGVQNYGYTF.

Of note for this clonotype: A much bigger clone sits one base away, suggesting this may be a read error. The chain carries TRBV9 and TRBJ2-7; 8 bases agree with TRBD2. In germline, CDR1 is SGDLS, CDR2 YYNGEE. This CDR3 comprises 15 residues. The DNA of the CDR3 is TGTGCCAGCAGCGTATCTTCGGGAGGGCCCTACGCGCAGTACTTC. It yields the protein CASSVSSGGPYAQYF.

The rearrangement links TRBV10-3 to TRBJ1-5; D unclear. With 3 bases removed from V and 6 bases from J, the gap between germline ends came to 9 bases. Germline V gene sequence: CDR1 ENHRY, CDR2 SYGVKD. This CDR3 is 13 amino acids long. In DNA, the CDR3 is TGTGCCATCAGTGATATCACAAGTCAGCCCCAGCATTTT. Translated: CAISDITSQPQHF.

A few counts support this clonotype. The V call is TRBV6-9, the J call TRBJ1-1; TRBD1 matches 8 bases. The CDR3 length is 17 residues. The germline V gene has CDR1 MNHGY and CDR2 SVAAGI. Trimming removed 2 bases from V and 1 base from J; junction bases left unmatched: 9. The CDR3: CASSYKGTGPRNTEAFF. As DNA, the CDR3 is TGTGCCAGCAGTTATAAGGGGACAGGACCACGGAACACTGAAGCTTTCTTT.

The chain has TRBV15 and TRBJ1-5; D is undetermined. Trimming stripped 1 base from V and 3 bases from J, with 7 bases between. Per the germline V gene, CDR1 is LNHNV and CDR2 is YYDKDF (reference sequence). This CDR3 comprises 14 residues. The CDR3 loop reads CATSRGSDNQPQHF. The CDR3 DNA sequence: TGTGCCACCAGCAGAGGTTCGGACAATCAGCCCCAGCATTTT.

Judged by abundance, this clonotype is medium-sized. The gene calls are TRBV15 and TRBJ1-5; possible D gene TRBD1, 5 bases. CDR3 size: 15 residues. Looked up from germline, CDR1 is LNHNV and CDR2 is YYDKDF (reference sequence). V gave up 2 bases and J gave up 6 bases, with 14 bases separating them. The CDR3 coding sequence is TGTGCCACCAGCAGATCCGGGGCGCAGGGTCAGCCCCAGCATTTT. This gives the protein CATSRSGAQGQPQHF.

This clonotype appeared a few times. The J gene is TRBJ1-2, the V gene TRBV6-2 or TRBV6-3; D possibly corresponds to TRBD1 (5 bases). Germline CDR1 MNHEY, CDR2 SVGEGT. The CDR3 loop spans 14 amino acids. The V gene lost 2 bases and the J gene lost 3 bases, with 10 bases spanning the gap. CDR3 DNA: TGTGCCAGCAGTTACCGTCAGGGCTACTATGGCTACACCTTC. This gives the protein CASSYRQGYYGYTF.

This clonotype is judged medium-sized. This chain's CDR3 is CASSLDTGPGELFF. The CDR3 DNA reads TGTGCCAGCAGCTTAGATACGGGCCCCGGGGAGCTGTTTTTT. This rearrangement joins TRBV7-7 to TRBJ2-2; D not certain. The CDR3 covers 14 residues. The germline gives CDR1 SSHAT, CDR2 FNYEAQ (reference sequence). The V gene lost 1 base and the J gene lost 6 bases, with 9 bases spanning the gap.